The clone carrying this TCR beta chain appeared a single time. This same CDR3 is encoded by further DNA sequences in the sample. The entry originates in a study of OX40 agonist ivuxolimab in advanced cancers. Some clones are missing from TCRdb's copy, which holds only in-frame ones; the method was immunoSEQ multiplex PCR. The sample contains 23,000 or so clones, about 88% of which appear only once. Trimming cost V 0 bases and J 4 bases, with 5 bases left between them. CDR1 is SGHRS and CDR2 is YFSETQ in the germline V gene. The CDR3 is 12 amino acids. This receptor was taken from an adult with an advanced solid tumor such as melanoma, head and neck, liver or kidney cancer. V is TRBV5-1 and J is TRBJ2-7; D is undetermined. Sample: CD4+ or CD8+ T cells sorted from blood, taken in a trial of the OX40 agonist ivuxolimab. Here the CDR3 reads CASSLGRYEQYF. CDR3 bases: TGCGCCAGCAGCTTGGGAAGATACGAGCAGTACTTC.